This TCR beta chain was obtained from a study of metastatic and nonmetastatic thyroid tumors. No patient had received any treatment before thyroid surgery. In germline, CDR1 is LGHNA, CDR2 YNFKEQ. The J segment lost 9 bases and the V segment lost 1 base, leaving 10 bases of the junction unmatched. The CDR3 is 16 amino acids. This clone was counted ten times or more. Per the original methods: Clinicopathological groups differed in CDR3, with these differences serving to build a distant-metastasis classifier for papillary thyroid cancer. TCRdb re-processed the PCR reads through MiXCR. The V and J calls come from TCRdb's annotation, not from the publication. This table holds roughly 19,000 clones, approximately 22% found once.

The chain couples TRBV4-2 to TRBJ2-1, with 9 bases aligning to TRBD2. What was sequenced was tumor tissue. This TCR was sampled from a male donor with papillary thyroid cancer or a benign thyroid nodule (not recorded which). Some clones in this sample may be carry-over from other donors' samples. The CDR3 is CASSQGFSGRGSEQFF. CDR3 DNA sequence: TGTGCCAGCAGCCAAGGGTTTAGCGGGAGAGGTAGTGAGCAGTTCTTC.